What follows are 32 T cell receptor beta chains derived from one specimen sequenced in a study of cytomegalovirus exposure and HLA in healthy donors. PCR employed 60 Vbeta and 13 Jbeta primers. Here immunoSEQ multiplex PCR was the method, and the copy in TCRdb shows in-frame clones only, minus some. The data show tens of thousands of clones, around 83% seen once. The sample consisted of PBMCs. The source is a man aged 25 to 40 in good health and CMV-seronegative.

The chain combines TRBV27 with TRBJ1-1; D is ambiguous. Germline-derived CDR1 and CDR2 are MNHEY and SMNVEV (reference sequence). The ends were cut back, 5 bases at V and 6 bases at J, with 22 bases in the middle. The CDR3 has 16 amino acids. This CDR3 reads CASSPWVGQEGAEAFF. The CDR3 DNA sequence: TGTGCCAGCAGTCCTTGGGTCGGGCAGGAGGGCGCTGAAGCTTTCTTT.

The chain employs TRBV29-1 and TRBJ1-3; a weak D match, TRBD1 (6 bases). Germline CDR1 is SQVTM and CDR2 is ANQGSEA. With 4 bases removed from V and 0 bases from J, the gap between germline ends came to 10 bases. The CDR3 extends over 14 amino acids. CDR3 DNA sequence: TGCAGCGTTGCAGGGGTTAGCTCTGGAAACACCATATATTTT. Translating gives CSVAGVSSGNTIYF.

The chain uses TRBV28 and TRBJ2-5, with TRBD2 matching 10 bases. Germline CDR1 MDHEN, CDR2 SYDVKM. Trimming took 1 base from V and 2 from J; bases not matched to a gene: 4. This CDR3 has 16 residues. DNA of the CDR3: TGTGCCAGCAGTTTATTCCTAGCGGGAGATCAAGAGACCCAGTACTTC. Its protein is CASSLFLAGDQETQYF.

V usage is TRBV9 and J usage is TRBJ2-7; possibly TRBD1 for D (5 bases). This CDR3 contains 14 residues. The V gene's germline CDR1 is SGDLS and CDR2 YYNGEE. Trimming pared 4 bases from V and 2 bases from J, leaving 13 bases between. The CDR3 sequence: CASSHPDRTYEQYF. CDR3 sequence (DNA): TGTGCCAGCAGCCATCCCGACAGAACCTACGAGCAGTACTTC.

The chain uses TRBV4-3 and TRBJ2-2; the D gene is possibly TRBD1 (7 bases). The CDR3 is made up of 13 amino acids. Trimming removed 4 bases at V and 7 bases at J, with 10 bases between. In germline, CDR1 is LGHNA, CDR2 YSLEER. This CDR3 is CASSRQGGGELFF. DNA for the CDR3: TGCGCCAGCAGCCGCCAGGGGGGCGGGGAGCTGTTTTTT.

This clone is labeled as medium-sized. The chain joins TRBV5-4 to TRBJ2-2; the match to TRBD2 covers 12 bases. Trimming at V came to 4 bases and at J to 1 base, leaving 2 bases not matched to a gene. The length of the CDR3 is 16 residues. The germline CDR1 and CDR2 sequences are SGHNT and YYREEE (reference sequence). DNA of the CDR3: TGTGCCAGCAGCCAGGGACTAGCGGGGAACACCGGGGAGCTGTTTTTT. The encoded protein is CASSQGLAGNTGELFF.

This clone was detected only a few times. V and J are TRBV2 and TRBJ1-1; 8 bases fit TRBD1. There are 13 residues in the CDR3. V was pared by 4 bases and J by 8 bases, with 6 bases of the junction left unmatched. Per germline, CDR1 SNHLY and CDR2 FYNNEI. The DNA for the CDR3 is TGTGCCAGCAGTGGGGGGACAGGTAAAGAAGCTTTCTTT. The encoded protein is CASSGGTGKEAFF. The full variable domain, in which reference TRBV2 and TRBJ1-1 provide the parts outside the CDR3, is EPEVTQTPSHQVTQMGQEVILRCVPISNHLYFYWYRQILGQKVEFLVSFYNNEISEKSEIFDDQFSVERPDGSNFTLKIRSTKLEDSAMYFCASSGGTGKEAFFGQGTRLTVV.

In this sample, this clone turned up once. The genes are TRBV6-4 and TRBJ2-3; 7 nucleotides line up with TRBD2. V trimming: 0 bases; J trimming: 1 base; junction bases outside the gene matches: 4. CDR1 is MRHNA and CDR2 is SNTAGT in the germline V gene. CDR3 size: 16 residues. Here the CDR3 reads CASSDSGGSGTDTQYF. The CDR3 DNA reads as TGTGCCAGCAGTGACTCGGGAGGGAGCGGCACAGATACGCAGTATTTT.

This chain joins TRBV19 and TRBJ2-1; 7 bases fit TRBD1. The junction had 8 bases not matched to a gene; V was cut back by 6 bases and J by 9 bases. From germline, CDR1 is LNHDA and CDR2 SQIVND (reference sequence). This CDR3 is built from 13 residues. The CDR3 loop reads CASSPGGHSEQFF. Written as DNA, the CDR3 is TGTGCCAGTAGCCCAGGGGGACATTCTGAGCAGTTCTTC.

V gene TRBV7-3 combines with J gene TRBJ1-1; weak D call: TRBD1 (6 bases). From germline, CDR1 is SGHTA and CDR2 FQGTGA. With 3 bases removed from V and 4 bases from J, the gap between germline ends came to 9 bases. The CDR3 length is 13 residues. CDR3 sequence reads: CASSFVTGTEAFF. The CDR3 coding sequence is TGTGCCAGCAGCTTCGTGACAGGCACTGAAGCTTTCTTT.

V usage is TRBV9 and J usage is TRBJ2-1; 9 bases align to TRBD2. CDR1 SGDLS and CDR2 YYNGEE come from the germline V gene. V dropped 4 bases and J dropped 3; count of bases not matched to a gene: 5. The CDR3 runs to 15 residues. The CDR3 protein is CASSLAGGVYNEQFF. The CDR3 DNA follows: TGTGCCAGCAGCCTGGCGGGAGGGGTCTACAATGAGCAGTTCTTC. The complete variable domain, with remaining parts taken from reference TRBV9 and TRBJ2-1, reads DSGVTQTPKHLITATGQRVTLRCSPRSGDLSVYWYQQSLDQGLQFLIQYYNGEERAKGNILERFSAQQFPDLHSELNLSSLELGDSALYFCASSLAGGVYNEQFFGPGTRLTVL.

This chain links TRBV7-2 with TRBJ1-1; possible D gene TRBD1, 6 bases. Germline V gene sequence: CDR1 SGHTA, CDR2 FQGNSA. V lost 5 bases and J 0 bases, leaving 19 bases between the germline ends. CDR3 length: 17 residues. In DNA, the CDR3 is TGTGCCAGCAGCAGGGGGTCAGAGGGGGGGATGAACACTGAAGCTTTCTTT. It yields the protein CASSRGSEGGMNTEAFF.

This clone was seen more than once but under ten times. CDR3: CASTQGQGAGNYGYTF. In nucleotides, the CDR3 is TGCGCCAGCACCCAGGGACAGGGGGCTGGTAACTATGGCTACACCTTC. This chain connects TRBV5-1 to TRBJ1-2; 12 bases agree with TRBD1. This CDR3 comprises 16 residues. The trim removed 6 bases at V and 1 base at J, leaving 7 bases unmatched. Germline loops: CDR1 SGHRS, CDR2 YFSETQ. Based on the CDR3 plus reference TRBV5-1 and TRBJ1-2, the full variable domain is KAGVTQTPRYLIKTRGQQVTLSCSPISGHRSVSWYQQTPGQGLQFLFEYFSETQRNKGNFPGRFSGRQFSNSRSEMNVSTLELGDSALYLCASTQGQGAGNYGYTFGSGTRLTVV.

This sequence joins TRBV15 and TRBJ1-3; D unclear. The V gene's germline CDR1 is LNHNV and CDR2 YYDKDF (reference sequence). The V gene lost 4 bases and the J gene lost 2 bases, with 15 bases spanning the gap. The CDR3 spans 16 residues. CDR3 bases: TGTGCCACCAGCACCGGGCGGGGAGATACTGGAAACACCATATATTTT. It translates to CATSTGRGDTGNTIYF.

The gene calls are TRBV7-9 and TRBJ2-7, with 12 bases matching TRBD2. Germline assignment: CDR1 SEHNR and CDR2 FQNEAQ (reference sequence). The CDR3 has 19 amino acids. Trimming cost V 10 bases and J 3 bases; bases outside gene matches: 22. The CDR3, as DNA: TGTGCCACCACAACTCCCGTCGCCCTAGCGGGAGGGCCGGACTACGAGCAGTACTTC. Translating it yields CATTTPVALAGGPDYEQYF. The whole variable domain, remainder taken from reference TRBV7-9 and TRBJ2-7, is DTGVSQNPRHKITKRGQNVTFRCDPISEHNRLYWYRQTLGQGPEFLTYFQNEAQLEKSRLLSDRFSAERPKGSFSTLEIQRTEQGDSAMYLCATTTPVALAGGPDYEQYFGPGTRLTVT.

The chain joins TRBV11-2 to TRBJ2-1; 8 bases agree with TRBD2. This CDR3 contains 16 residues. J gave up 2 bases and V 5 bases, and 8 bases lay outside the gene matches. The germline CDR1 and CDR2 sequences are SGHAT and FQNNGV. The CDR3 DNA reads as TGTGCCAGCAGCCAAGGACTAGCCGCACCCTACAATGAGCAGTTCTTC. This encodes CASSQGLAAPYNEQFF.

The chain carries TRBV7-9 and TRBJ2-1, with 11 bases matching TRBD2. The CDR3 runs to 16 residues. Germline V CDR1 and CDR2: SEHNR, FQNEAQ (reference sequence). Trimming at V came to 4 bases and at J to 4 bases, leaving 6 bases not matched to a gene. As DNA, the CDR3 is TGTGCCAGCAGCTCCTCCGGACTAGCGGGTTACAATGAGCAGTTCTTC. It specifies CASSSSGLAGYNEQFF. The full variable domain, its missing parts supplied by reference TRBV7-9 and TRBJ2-1, is DTGVSQNPRHKITKRGQNVTFRCDPISEHNRLYWYRQTLGQGPEFLTYFQNEAQLEKSRLLSDRFSAERPKGSFSTLEIQRTEQGDSAMYLCASSSSGLAGYNEQFFGPGTRLTVL.

This clone was picked up a small number of times. The V and J genes are TRBV6-4 and TRBJ2-3; D perhaps matches TRBD1 (5 bases). Deletions cut 0 bases from V and 0 bases from J, with 7 bases between. This CDR3 has 15 amino acids. Germline CDR1 and CDR2: MRHNA and SNTAGT. CDR3 coding DNA: TGTGCCAGCAGTGACTCGGCAGGGAGCACAGATACGCAGTATTTT. Its translation: CASSDSAGSTDTQYF.

V is TRBV7-9 and J is TRBJ2-5; D may be TRBD2 (6 bases). The CDR3 consists of 13 residues. V lost 6 bases and J lost 5, with 13 bases in between. In germline, CDR1 is SEHNR, CDR2 FQNEAQ (reference sequence). The DNA for the CDR3 is TGTGCCAGCAGTTTCCTAGCGTCGGAGACCCAGTACTTC. It encodes CASSFLASETQYF.

The chain recombines TRBV27 with TRBJ2-1, with TRBD2 identical over 8 bases. CDR1 MNHEY and CDR2 SMNVEV come from the germline V gene (reference sequence). This CDR3 spans 14 amino acids. The V gene end was trimmed by 3 bases and the J gene end by 7 bases; junction bases not matched to a gene: 5. DNA of the CDR3: TGTGCCAGCAGTTTGGAGGCTAGCGGGAATGAGCAGTTCTTC. This translates into CASSLEASGNEQFF.

The chain couples TRBV4-1 to TRBJ2-7; TRBD1 might be the D (5 bases). V lost 3 bases, J lost 0 bases, and 15 bases lay in between. The CDR3 totals 16 residues. Germline V gene data show CDR1 as MGHRA and CDR2 as YSYEKL. The CDR3 here is CASSQSLDTYSYEQYF. The CDR3 DNA sequence: TGCGCCAGCAGCCAGAGCCTGGACACCTACTCCTACGAGCAGTACTTC.

The gene calls are TRBV18 and TRBJ2-7, with D unclear. The germline V gene encodes CDR1 KGHSH and CDR2 LQKENI. The CDR3 is 14 amino acids. Trimming removed 2 bases from V and 3 bases from J, with 11 bases in between. In nucleotides, the CDR3 is TGTGCCAGCTCACCAGCGGCGAACGGCTACGAGCAGTACTTC. Translation gives CASSPAANGYEQYF.

V is TRBV25-1 and J is TRBJ2-7, with 10 bases that match TRBD2. In germline, CDR1 is MGHDK, CDR2 SYGVNS. V gave up 8 bases and J gave up 7 bases; unmatched junction bases: 11. CDR3 size: 14 residues. The CDR3 DNA is TGTGCCAGCGGAAGAGCGGGAGGGCCGGGAGAGCAGTACTTC. This sequence encodes CASGRAGGPGEQYF.

This clone has only a few counts. The J gene is TRBJ1-1, the V gene TRBV5-1; 10 nucleotides match TRBD1. Germline V lookup: CDR1 SGHRS, CDR2 YFSETQ. V gave up 6 bases and J gave up 4 bases; unmatched junction bases: 3. The length of the CDR3 is 13 residues. CDR3 amino acids: CASTRTGGTEAFF. The CDR3 coding sequence is TGCGCCAGCACGCGGACAGGGGGCACTGAAGCTTTCTTT.

This sequence joins TRBV7-9 and TRBJ1-1, with 8 nucleotides matching TRBD1. This CDR3 contains 16 residues. J gave up 5 bases and V 4 bases, and 12 bases lay outside the gene matches. Germline values: CDR1 SEHNR, CDR2 FQNEAQ (reference sequence). CDR3: CASSSQNQGARTEAFF. As DNA, the CDR3 is TGTGCCAGCAGCTCGCAAAACCAGGGGGCGAGAACTGAAGCTTTCTTT. The entire variable domain, with the rest obtained from reference TRBV7-9 and TRBJ1-1, is as follows: DTGVSQNPRHKITKRGQNVTFRCDPISEHNRLYWYRQTLGQGPEFLTYFQNEAQLEKSRLLSDRFSAERPKGSFSTLEIQRTEQGDSAMYLCASSSQNQGARTEAFFGQGTRLTVV.

On this clone itself: The junction departs from germline at one end; a sequencing error may be responsible. CDR3 in DNA: TGTGCCAGCAGCCTAGAACTCGGGGGGGCCTTTGGAGATACGCAGTATTTT. Translated, it gives CASSLELGGAFGDTQYF. The rearrangement joins TRBV11-2 to TRBJ2-3; 8 bases are shared with TRBD2. CDR3 length: 17 amino acids. Germline V gene data show CDR1 as SGHAT and CDR2 as FQNNGV.

Concerning this clone: A much larger clone sits a single nucleotide away, making a read error possible. This chain links TRBV30 with TRBJ1-1; possible D gene TRBD1, 5 bases. Germline V gene sequence: CDR1 GTSNPN, CDR2 SVGIG (reference sequence). V was shortened by 5 bases and J by 1 base, with 11 bases between the two germline ends. The CDR3 loop spans 13 amino acids. CDR3 region: CAWGQTENTEAFF. The CDR3 coding sequence is TGTGCCTGGGGTCAGACAGAGAACACTGAAGCTTTCTTT.

The J gene is TRBJ2-5, the V gene TRBV2; 7 bases are a match to TRBD1. With the DNA end fitting TRBJ2-7 better, the J assignment may be wrong. Germline V lookup: CDR1 SNHLY, CDR2 FYNNEI. The CDR3 runs to 14 residues. Here the CDR3 DNA reads TGTGCCAGCATTTCCACAGGGGCGGACTACGAGCAGTACTTC. Residues: CASISTGADYEQYF.

Written as DNA, the CDR3 is TGTGCCAGCAGCTCCCCTGGGGGGGGCCGCTACAATGAGCAGTTCTTC. This codes for CASSSPGGGRYNEQFF. The chain recombines TRBV7-9 with TRBJ2-1; D is perhaps TRBD2 (7 bases). Germline V gene data show CDR1 as SEHNR and CDR2 as FQNEAQ (reference sequence). The germline V and J ends were trimmed by 4 bases and 3 bases, with 16 bases remaining between them. The CDR3 extends over 16 amino acids. Looking up the rest from reference TRBV7-9 and TRBJ2-1 gives the full variable domain: DTGVSQNPRHKITKRGQNVTFRCDPISEHNRLYWYRQTLGQGPEFLTYFQNEAQLEKSRLLSDRFSAERPKGSFSTLEIQRTEQGDSAMYLCASSSPGGGRYNEQFFGPGTRLTVL.

This chain uses TRBV2 with TRBJ1-3; no clear D. Germline assignment: CDR1 SNHLY and CDR2 FYNNEI. The CDR3 runs 12 residues. V was pared by 8 bases and J by 4 bases, with 9 bases between. The CDR3 region is CASARGGNTIYF. In DNA, the CDR3 is TGTGCCAGCGCTCGAGGCGGAAACACCATATATTTT.

The V gene is TRBV12-5, the J gene TRBJ2-5; 10 nucleotides line up with TRBD2. CDR3 length equals 18 residues. Looked up from germline, CDR1 is LGHNT and CDR2 is FRNRAP. V was pared by 8 bases and J by 4 bases, with 19 bases of the junction left unmatched. CDR3: CASTPRISGGASLETQYF. The CDR3 nucleotides read TGTGCTAGTACCCCCCGAATAAGCGGGGGGGCCAGTTTAGAGACCCAGTACTTC.

This chain uses TRBV6-6 with TRBJ2-5; weak D call: TRBD1 (6 bases). Germline-derived CDR1 and CDR2 are MNHNY and SVGAGI (reference sequence). The CDR3 totals 11 residues. Trimming pared 10 bases from V and 4 bases from J, leaving 10 bases between. CDR3 amino acids: CATSRGETQYF. CDR3 nucleotide sequence: TGTGCCACCTCCAGGGGAGAGACCCAGTACTTC.